The sequence of this T cell receptor beta chain was determined in a study of regulatory T cells in long-lasting Graves disease. The sample's time point: newly diagnosed GD, antithyroid drugs for less than 3 months. Extracted RNA from PBMCs served as the source of the TCR library. Construction of the TCR beta libraries employed iRepertoire HTBI primers in conjunction with Arm-PCR of CDR3 regions. TCRdb fed the multiplex PCR reads into MiXCR, producing one record per CDR3 protein. The sample holds roughly 500,000 distinct CDR3 sequences, less than 15% seen once. This clonotype has at least ten counts. The sample was also linked to a second study, of T cells in Graves' hyperthyroidism and ophthalmopathy.

This specimen consisted of peripheral blood mononuclear cells (PBMCs), obtained at new diagnosis, from a patient treated with antithyroid drugs. The source is a man under 40 with Graves disease.

In DNA, the CDR3 is TGTGCCAGCAGTTACGATGGACTAGCGGAAAGCTCCTACAATGAGCAGTTCTTC. Its protein product is CASSYDGLAESSYNEQFF. The genes are TRBV6-9 and TRBJ2-1; TRBD2 matches 10 bases. From germline, CDR1 is MNHGY and CDR2 SVAAGI. Trimming took 3 bases from V and 0 from J; bases not matched to a gene: 8. The CDR3 totals 18 residues.